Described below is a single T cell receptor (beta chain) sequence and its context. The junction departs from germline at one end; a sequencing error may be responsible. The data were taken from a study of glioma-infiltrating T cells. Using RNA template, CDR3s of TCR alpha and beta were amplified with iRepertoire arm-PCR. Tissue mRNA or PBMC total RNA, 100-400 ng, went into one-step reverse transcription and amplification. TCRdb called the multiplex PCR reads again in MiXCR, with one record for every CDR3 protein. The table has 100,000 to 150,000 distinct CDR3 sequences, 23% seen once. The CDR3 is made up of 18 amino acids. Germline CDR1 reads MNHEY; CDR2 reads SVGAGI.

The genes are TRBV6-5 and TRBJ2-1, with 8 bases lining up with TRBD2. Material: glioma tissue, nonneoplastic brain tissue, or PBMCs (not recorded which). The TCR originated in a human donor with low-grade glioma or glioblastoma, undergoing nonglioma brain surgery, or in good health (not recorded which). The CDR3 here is CASSYSPYSGISHNEQFF. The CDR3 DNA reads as TGTGCCAGCAGCTACAGCCCTTATAGCGGGATCTCCCACAATGAGCAGTTCTTC.